This TCR beta chain derives from a study of T cells expressing NK-cell markers. The wider study: Sorted CD3+CD56+NKG2C+, CD3+CD56+NKG2C- and CD3+CD56-NKG2C+ T cells supplied TCR beta repertoires. Whole-study results and caveats: Once again these clonotypes came out on top in the CD3+CD56-NKG2C+ fraction of a few donors. Among CD8+ T cells from about six donors, dominant NKG2C+ clonotypes accounted for about 1.0-7.0%.

Regarding this clonotype: The antigen remains unidentified.

Germline V gene lookup returns CDR1 LGHNA and CDR2 YSLEER. The CDR3 length is 12 residues. Beta-chain TCR cDNA was generated via 5'RACE template switching with UMIs. Reprocessing the 5' RACE reads, TCRdb reports a single entry for every CDR3 protein and omits DNA. Its table lists roughly 110,000 distinct CDR3 sequences. The TCR comes from a woman between 18 and 75 years old in good health. The material sequenced was blood T cells: a sorted CD56 or NKG2C T cell subset, CD4+ or CD8+ T cells, or bulk PBMC T cells (not recorded which). This chain uses TRBV4-3 with TRBJ2-1; the TCRdb D gene call, TRBD1, has no DNA to confirm it. This CDR3 reads CASSQGGAEQFF.